The 24 T cell receptor beta chains below were found in one sample sequenced in a study of blood T cell repertoires in COVID-19. Produced via immunoSEQ multiplex PCR; TCRdb's table is partial and in-frame only. The sample lists about 71,000 clones, 90% occurring once. The sequenced sample consisted of peripheral blood. These receptor sequences come from a woman aged 18-29 years with acute or convalescent COVID-19.

CDR3 DNA sequence: TGCAGCGTTACAGAAGACAGGGCCGCGCGGGGCTACACCTTC. Translating gives CSVTEDRAARGYTF. The chain couples TRBV29-1 to TRBJ1-2, with 7 bases matching TRBD1. The V gene end was trimmed by 5 bases and the J gene end by 8 bases; junction bases not matched to a gene: 14. CDR3 length: 14 residues. Germline assignment: CDR1 SQVTM and CDR2 ANQGSEA.

The rearrangement joins TRBV19 to TRBJ1-5; D is possibly TRBD1 (6 bases). CDR3 size: 15 residues. Germline V gene sequence: CDR1 LNHDA, CDR2 SQIVND (reference sequence). V shed 3 bases and J shed 0 bases, with 9 bases lying between them. The CDR3 region is CASSMTGTSNQPQHF. CDR3 bases: TGTGCCAGTAGTATGACAGGAACTAGCAATCAGCCCCAGCATTTT. Full variable domain (remainder filled in from reference TRBV19 and TRBJ1-5): DGGITQSPKYLFRKEGQNVTLSCEQNLNHDAMYWYRQDPGQGLRLIYYSQIVNDFQKGDIAEGYSVSREKKESFPLTVTSAQKNPTAFYLCASSMTGTSNQPQHFGDGTRLSIL.

The CDR3 reads CASSYARGGEIYEQYF. As DNA, the CDR3 is TGTGCCAGCAGCTACGCCCGGGGAGGGGAAATCTACGAGCAGTACTTC. V gene TRBV5-6 combines with J gene TRBJ2-7; 7 bases map to TRBD2. The germline CDR1 and CDR2 sequences are SGHDT and YYEEEE. J was trimmed by 3 bases and V by 3 bases; bases with no gene match: 12. The CDR3 sequence is 16 residues long. The full variable domain, rest sourced from reference TRBV5-6 and TRBJ2-7, is DAGVTQSPTHLIKTRGQQVTLRCSPKSGHDTVSWYQQALGQGPQFIFQYYEEEERQRGNFPDRFSGHQFPNYSSELNVNALLLGDSALYLCASSYARGGEIYEQYFGPGTRLTVT.

The rearrangement uses TRBV4-2 and TRBJ1-1; 7 nucleotides align to TRBD1. Trimming removed 0 bases from V and 4 bases from J; junction bases left unmatched: 8. The CDR3 spans 16 residues. CDR1 LGHNA and CDR2 YNFKEQ come from the germline V gene. CDR3 protein: CASSQDGGGGSTEAFF. The CDR3 DNA reads TGTGCCAGCAGCCAAGACGGCGGAGGGGGCTCCACTGAAGCTTTCTTT.

The V gene is TRBV27, the J gene TRBJ1-1; D is possibly TRBD1 (6 bases). The V gene lost 0 bases and the J gene lost 8 bases, with 16 bases spanning the gap. Germline lookup yields CDR1 MNHEY and CDR2 SMNVEV (reference sequence). There are 15 residues in the CDR3. The CDR3 sequence: CASSLSRGVGTEAFF. The DNA for the CDR3 is TGTGCCAGCAGTTTATCCCGGGGGGTCGGGACAGAAGCTTTCTTT.

The rearrangement joins TRBV7-6 to TRBJ2-5; TRBD2 matches 9 bases. This CDR3 region has 14 residues. CDR1 SGHVS and CDR2 FNYEAQ come from the germline V gene. Trimming cost V 6 bases and J 4 bases; bases outside gene matches: 6. CDR3 nucleotides: TGTGCCAGCAGTCCCGGGACTAGCTCAGAGACCCAGTACTTC. Protein sequence: CASSPGTSSETQYF. The full variable domain, rest sourced from reference TRBV7-6 and TRBJ2-5, is GAGVSQSPRYKVTKRGQDVALRCDPISGHVSLYWYRQALGQGPEFLTYFNYEAQQDKSGLPNDRFSAERPEGSISTLTIQRTEQRDSAMYRCASSPGTSSETQYFGPGTRLLVL.

The gene calls are TRBV18 and TRBJ1-1; no clear D. This CDR3 spans 13 amino acids. Trimming removed 3 bases at V and 4 bases at J, with 9 bases between. Germline V gene sequence: CDR1 KGHSH, CDR2 LQKENI. CDR3 bases: TGTGCCAGCTCACCCGGAGCTAGCACTGAAGCTTTCTTT. Its translation is CASSPGASTEAFF.

The V call is TRBV7-9, the J call TRBJ2-2; weak D call: TRBD2 (5 bases). Trimming left V 1 base short and J 1 base short, with 10 bases between. Germline CDR1 reads SEHNR; CDR2 reads FQNEAQ (reference sequence). This CDR3 has 16 residues. The CDR3 is CASSLVSSWNTGELFF. CDR3 in DNA: TGTGCCAGCAGCTTAGTCTCTAGCTGGAACACCGGGGAGCTGTTTTTT.

The V and J genes are TRBV6-5 and TRBJ2-7; 8 nucleotides line up with TRBD1. CDR1 and CDR2 from the germline V gene are MNHEY and SVGAGI. The junction had 6 bases not matched to a gene; V was cut back by 5 bases and J by 3 bases. This CDR3 region has 14 residues. The CDR3 loop is CASSHIDRGYEQYF. CDR3 coding DNA: TGTGCCAGCAGTCATATAGACAGGGGCTACGAGCAGTACTTC.

The V call is TRBV20-1, the J call TRBJ2-1, with a tentative D call TRBD2 (5 bases). The CDR3 loop spans 11 amino acids. Deletions cut 6 bases from V and 7 bases from J, with 10 bases between. Looked up from germline, CDR1 is DFQATT and CDR2 is SNEGSKA (reference sequence). The CDR3 coding sequence is TGCAGTGCCACACTAGGGAATGAGCAGTTCTTC. Translation gives CSATLGNEQFF.

This clone is a singleton in its sample. The chain uses TRBV18 and TRBJ1-2; 8 nucleotides agree with TRBD1. From germline, CDR1 is KGHSH and CDR2 LQKENI. CDR3 length: 15 amino acids. V gave up 2 bases and J gave up 3 bases; unmatched junction bases: 5. This chain's CDR3 is CASSPDQGADYGYTF. The CDR3 DNA is TGTGCCAGCTCACCAGACCAGGGGGCCGACTATGGCTACACCTTC. Complete variable domain (other parts from reference TRBV18 and TRBJ1-2): NAGVMQNPRHLVRRRGQEARLRCSPMKGHSHVYWYRQLPEEGLKFMVYLQKENIIDESGMPKERFSAEFPKEGPSILRIQQVVRGDSAAYFCASSPDQGADYGYTFGSGTRLTVV.

This rearrangement joins TRBV3-1 (or the pseudogene TRBV3-2) to TRBJ2-4; D call uncertain. The V end was cut by 0 bases, the J end by 5 bases, with 5 bases between. This CDR3 comprises 13 residues. Germline V gene lookup returns CDR1 LGHDT and CDR2 YNNKEL (reference sequence). CDR3 DNA sequence: TGTGCCAGCAGCCAAGACCCCGAAAACATTCAGTACTTC. Protein: CASSQDPENIQYF.

The chain has TRBV27 and TRBJ1-2, with D possibly being TRBD1 (5 bases). Germline V gene data show CDR1 as MNHEY and CDR2 as SMNVEV (reference sequence). The CDR3 has 16 amino acids. The germline V and J ends were trimmed by 4 bases and 3 bases, with 18 bases remaining between them. CDR3 in DNA: TGTGCCAGCAGTTCTTACCCGACAGCGCCCTACTATGGCTACACCTTC. Its protein product is CASSSYPTAPYYGYTF.

The rearrangement joins TRBV29-1 to TRBJ2-3, with 12 bases matching TRBD2. CDR1 SQVTM and CDR2 ANQGSEA come from the germline V gene. This CDR3 is built from 14 residues. With 6 bases clipped from V and 3 bases from J, the junction kept 4 bases outside the gene matches. The CDR3 coding sequence is TGCAGCGTCAAGACTAGCGGGGGTACAGATACGCAGTATTTT. This encodes CSVKTSGGTDTQYF.

The J gene is TRBJ2-2, the V gene TRBV5-1; 9 nucleotides agree with TRBD2. This CDR3 is 16 amino acids long. In germline, CDR1 is SGHRS, CDR2 YFSETQ. Trimming at V came to 4 bases and at J to 2 bases, leaving 6 bases not matched to a gene. CDR3 amino acids: CASSERLAANTGELFF. In DNA, the CDR3 is TGCGCCAGCAGCGAACGACTAGCGGCAAACACCGGGGAGCTGTTTTTT.

This clone was observed a single time. The rearrangement uses TRBV7-9 and TRBJ1-1; maybe TRBD1 (5 bases). The CDR3 runs 14 residues. Germline values: CDR1 SEHNR, CDR2 FQNEAQ (reference sequence). V was clipped by 4 bases and J by 0 bases, with 9 bases between them. The CDR3 region has the DNA TGTGCCAGCAGCTGGGGGGACGTGAACACTGAAGCTTTCTTT. Translation gives CASSWGDVNTEAFF. The whole variable domain, filled in from reference TRBV7-9 and TRBJ1-1, reads DTGVSQNPRHKITKRGQNVTFRCDPISEHNRLYWYRQTLGQGPEFLTYFQNEAQLEKSRLLSDRFSAERPKGSFSTLEIQRTEQGDSAMYLCASSWGDVNTEAFFGQGTRLTVV.

The chain has TRBV29-1 and TRBJ1-1; D gene uncertain. CDR3 size: 13 residues. Per germline, CDR1 SQVTM and CDR2 ANQGSEA. The germline V and J ends were trimmed by 6 bases and 0 bases, with 11 bases remaining between them. In nucleotides, the CDR3 is TGCAGCGTCCTTCCAGCGGTGAACACTGAAGCTTTCTTT. Its protein product is CSVLPAVNTEAFF.

This clone was seen a single time. CDR3 sequence: CASSSPQGVSYEQYF. In DNA form, the CDR3 reads TGTGCCAGCAGCTCACCCCAGGGGGTCTCCTACGAGCAGTACTTC. V and J are TRBV28 and TRBJ2-7; TRBD1 aligns across 7 bases. Losses at the gene ends were 6 bases for V and 0 bases for J; bases not matched to a gene: 8. The CDR3 totals 15 residues. CDR1 MDHEN and CDR2 SYDVKM come from the germline V gene.

The chain has TRBV2 and TRBJ2-6; TRBD1 is a possible D gene (5 bases). The CDR3 contains 16 residues. CDR1 is SNHLY, CDR2 FYNNEI, per germline. V lost 4 bases and J 2 bases, leaving 12 bases between the germline ends. In nucleotides, the CDR3 is TGTGCCAGCAGTGTCATATCAGGGCCTGGGGCCAACGTCCTGACTTTC. Protein: CASSVISGPGANVLTF.

A few counts support this clone. The chain couples TRBV5-6 to TRBJ1-2; 7 nucleotides agree with TRBD1. V was clipped by 3 bases and J by 4 bases; unmatched bases: 9. Per germline, CDR1 SGHDT and CDR2 YYEEEE. The CDR3 contains 15 residues. CDR3 sequence: CASSSWTGRRYGYTF. CDR3 DNA sequence: TGTGCCAGCAGCTCATGGACAGGACGGCGCTATGGCTACACCTTC.

V gene TRBV27 combines with J gene TRBJ2-2; 10 bases agree with TRBD2. Germline CDR1 MNHEY, CDR2 SMNVEV (reference sequence). V lost 4 bases and J lost 6; bases outside the gene matches: 11. The CDR3 spans 17 residues. This CDR3 reads CASSSPHSGGRAGELFF. CDR3 sequence (DNA): TGTGCCAGCAGTTCACCGCATAGCGGGGGGAGGGCCGGGGAGCTGTTTTTT.

The chain uses TRBV24-1 and TRBJ2-3; 7 nucleotides agree with TRBD1. The germline gives CDR1 KGHDR, CDR2 SFDVKD. The CDR3 has 15 amino acids. Losses at the gene ends were 3 bases for V and 1 base for J; bases not matched to a gene: 3. The CDR3 nucleotides are TGTGCCACCAGTGATCGGACAGGAGGCACAGATACGCAGTATTTT. Protein: CATSDRTGGTDTQYF.

Only a few counts were recorded for this clone. The chain has TRBV4-3 and TRBJ2-1, with 12 bases lining up with TRBD2. CDR3 length: 15 amino acids. Trimming removed 4 bases from V and 8 bases from J; junction bases left unmatched: 6. Germline V gives CDR1 LGHNA, CDR2 YSLEER. In DNA, the CDR3 is TGCGCCAGCAGCCCTGGACTAGCGGGAATCTATGAGCAGTTCTTC. Protein: CASSPGLAGIYEQFF.

The chain employs TRBV7-9 and TRBJ2-7; no clear D. Trimming shortened V by 0 bases and J by 0 bases, and 9 bases separated the two germline ends. CDR1 and CDR2 (germline): SEHNR, FQNEAQ (reference sequence). CDR3 length: 15 amino acids. CDR3: CASSLALHSSYEQYF. The CDR3 DNA reads as TGTGCCAGCAGCTTAGCGCTCCATAGCTCCTACGAGCAGTACTTC.